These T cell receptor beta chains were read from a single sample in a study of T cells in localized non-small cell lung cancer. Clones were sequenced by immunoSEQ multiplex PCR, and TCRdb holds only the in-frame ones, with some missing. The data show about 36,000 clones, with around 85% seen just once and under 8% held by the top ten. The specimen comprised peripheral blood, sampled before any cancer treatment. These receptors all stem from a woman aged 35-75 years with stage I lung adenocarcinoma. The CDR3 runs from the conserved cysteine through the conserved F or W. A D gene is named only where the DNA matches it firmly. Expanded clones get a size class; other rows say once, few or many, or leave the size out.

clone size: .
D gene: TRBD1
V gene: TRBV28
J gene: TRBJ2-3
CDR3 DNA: TGTGCCAGCAGTTCCAGACAGGGGACGCAGTATTTT
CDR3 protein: CASSSRQGTQYF

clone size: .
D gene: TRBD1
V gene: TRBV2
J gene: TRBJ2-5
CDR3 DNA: TGTGCCAGCTACACCGGGACAGGGACAGAGACCCAGTACTTC
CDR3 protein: CASYTGTGTETQYF

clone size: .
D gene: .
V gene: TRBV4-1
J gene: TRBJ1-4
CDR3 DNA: TGCGCCAGCAGTCGTCCAGGGCGGGGTGAAAAACTGTTTTTT
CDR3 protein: CASSRPGRGEKLFF

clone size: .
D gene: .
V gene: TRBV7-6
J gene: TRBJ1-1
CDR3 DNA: TGTGCCAGCAGTCATGACAGCCTAAAGCCTAACACTGAAGCTTTCTTT
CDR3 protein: CASSHDSLKPNTEAFF

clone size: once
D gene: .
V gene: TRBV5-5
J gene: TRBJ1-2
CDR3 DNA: TGTGCCAGCAGCCCTAACCGGGATACCTATGGCTACACCTTC
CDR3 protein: CASSPNRDTYGYTF

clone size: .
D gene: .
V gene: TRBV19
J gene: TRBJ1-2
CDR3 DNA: TGTGCCAGTAGTATAGACCCTTATGGATTTCGCTATGGCTACACCTTC
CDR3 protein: CASSIDPYGFRYGYTF

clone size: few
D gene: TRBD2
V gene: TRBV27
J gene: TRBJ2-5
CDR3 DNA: TGTGCCAGCAGTCTCCGGACTAGACAAGAGACCCAGTACTTC
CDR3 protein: CASSLRTRQETQYF

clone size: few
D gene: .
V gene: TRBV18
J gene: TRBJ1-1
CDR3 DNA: TGTGCCAGCTCACCAATAGACGGGGCCCGGGGGGCTTTCTTT
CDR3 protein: CASSPIDGARGAFF

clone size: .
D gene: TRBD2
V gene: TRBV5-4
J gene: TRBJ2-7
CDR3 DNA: TGTGCCAGCAGCTTGGTCGGGGGGGCCGATGAGCAGTACTTC
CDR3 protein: CASSLVGGADEQYF

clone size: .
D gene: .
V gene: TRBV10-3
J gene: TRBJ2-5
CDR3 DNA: TGTGCCATCAGTGCTCTGAAAGCAGGGGCGGAGACCCAGTACTTC
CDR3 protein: CAISALKAGAETQYF

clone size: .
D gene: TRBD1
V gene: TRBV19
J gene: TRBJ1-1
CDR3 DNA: TGTGCCAGTAGTTTCACATGGGACAGGGTGGCTTTCTTT
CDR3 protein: CASSFTWDRVAFF

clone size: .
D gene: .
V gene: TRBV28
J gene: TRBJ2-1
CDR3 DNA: TGTGCCAGCAGTCCGACCGGTGTGCATGAGCAGTTCTTC
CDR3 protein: CASSPTGVHEQFF

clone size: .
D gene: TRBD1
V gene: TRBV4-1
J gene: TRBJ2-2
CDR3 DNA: TGCGCCAGCAGCCCACGACTGACAGGGGACACCGGGGAGCTGTTTTTT
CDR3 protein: CASSPRLTGDTGELFF

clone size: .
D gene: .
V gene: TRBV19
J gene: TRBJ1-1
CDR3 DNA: TGTGCCAGTATCCAAAGGGAGCGAATGAACACTGAAGCTTTCTTT
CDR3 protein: CASIQRERMNTEAFF

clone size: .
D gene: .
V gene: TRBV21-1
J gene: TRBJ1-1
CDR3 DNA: TGTGCCAGCAGCAAAAGAGGCGGGAGGGAGAACACTGAAGCTTTCTTT
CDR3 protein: CASSKRGGRENTEAFF

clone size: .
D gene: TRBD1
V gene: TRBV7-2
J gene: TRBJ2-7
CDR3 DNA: TGTGCCAGCAGCTTAGTCGGGACAGGGGGCGGCGAGCAGTACTTC
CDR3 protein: CASSLVGTGGGEQYF

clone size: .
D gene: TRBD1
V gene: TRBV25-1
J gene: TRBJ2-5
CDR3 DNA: TGTGCCAGCAGCCAGGGGGCGCAAGAGACCCAGTACTTC
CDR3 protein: CASSQGAQETQYF

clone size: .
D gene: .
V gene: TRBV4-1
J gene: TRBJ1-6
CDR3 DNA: TGCGCCAGCAGCCCACAGTGGGATTCACCCCTCCACTTT
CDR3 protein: CASSPQWDSPLHF

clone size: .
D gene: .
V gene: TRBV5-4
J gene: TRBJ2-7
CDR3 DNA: TGTGCCAGCAGCTTGGGCTACGAGCAGTACTTC
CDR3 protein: CASSLGYEQYF

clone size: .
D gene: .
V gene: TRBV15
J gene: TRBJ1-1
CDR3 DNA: TGTGCCACCAGCAGAGAGTGGAGTGGTGAAGCTTTCTTT
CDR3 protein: CATSREWSGEAFF

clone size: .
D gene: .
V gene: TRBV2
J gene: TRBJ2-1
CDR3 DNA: TGTGCCAGCGATAATGGGGAGCAGTTCTTC
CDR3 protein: CASDNGEQFF

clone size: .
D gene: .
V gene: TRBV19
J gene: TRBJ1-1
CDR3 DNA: TGTACCAGTAGTATAGGAGTTGCAGGGACTGAAGCTTTCTTT
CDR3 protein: CTSSIGVAGTEAFF

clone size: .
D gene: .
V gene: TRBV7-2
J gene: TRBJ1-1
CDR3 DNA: TGTGCCAGCAGCTCTAGACAGGTAAATGAAGCTTTCTTT
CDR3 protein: CASSSRQVNEAFF

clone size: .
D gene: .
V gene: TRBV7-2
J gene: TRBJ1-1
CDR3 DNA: TGTGCCAGCAGCGGTTTAGGGCGTACTGAAGCTTTCTTT
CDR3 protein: CASSGLGRTEAFF

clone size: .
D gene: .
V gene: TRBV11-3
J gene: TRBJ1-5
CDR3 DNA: TGTGCCAGCAGTCGTACGTGCTTTCATAGCAATCAGCCCCAGCATTTT
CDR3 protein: CASSRTCFHSNQPQHF

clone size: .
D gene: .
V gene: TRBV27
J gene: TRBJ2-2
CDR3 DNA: TGTGCCAGCAACCCCAAGAACACCGGGGAGCTGTTTTTT
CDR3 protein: CASNPKNTGELFF

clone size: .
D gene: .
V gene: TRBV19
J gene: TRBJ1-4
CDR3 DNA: TGTGCCAGTAGTATAGCGTGGGGTAATGAAAAACTGTTTTTT
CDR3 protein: CASSIAWGNEKLFF

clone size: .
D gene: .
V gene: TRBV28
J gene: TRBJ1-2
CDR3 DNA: TGTGCCAGCAGTTTGGGGGTAGGGGTGGGGGGCTACACCTTC
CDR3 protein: CASSLGVGVGGYTF

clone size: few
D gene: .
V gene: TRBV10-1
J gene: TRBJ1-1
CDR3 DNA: TGCGCCAGCAGTGGGCAGAACACTGAAGCTTTCTTT
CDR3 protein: CASSGQNTEAFF

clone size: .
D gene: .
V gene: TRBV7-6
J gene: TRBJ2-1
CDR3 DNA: TGTGCCAGCAGCTTAAAGGGTAATGAGCAGTTCTTC
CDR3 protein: CASSLKGNEQFF

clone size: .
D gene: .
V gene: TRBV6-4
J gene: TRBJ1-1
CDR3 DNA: TGTGCCAGCAGTGACTCGGGGGGGGTTGCGACTGAAGCTTTCTTT
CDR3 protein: CASSDSGGVATEAFF

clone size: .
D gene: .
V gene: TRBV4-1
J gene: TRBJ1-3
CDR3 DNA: TGCGCCAGCAGCCCATCGTGGGGCACGGGGGGAAACACCATATATTTT
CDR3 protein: CASSPSWGTGGNTIYF

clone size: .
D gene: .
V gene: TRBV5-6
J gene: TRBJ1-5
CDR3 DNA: TGTGCCAGCAGCTCCCTAGGGGGGGCAGATAATCAGCCCCAGCATTTT
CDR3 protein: CASSSLGGADNQPQHF

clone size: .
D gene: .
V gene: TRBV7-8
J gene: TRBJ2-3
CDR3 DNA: TGTGCCAGCGGACGGACGGCCCAAGGAACAGATACGCAGTATTTT
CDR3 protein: CASGRTAQGTDTQYF

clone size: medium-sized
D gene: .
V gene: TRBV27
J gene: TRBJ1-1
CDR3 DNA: TGTGCCAGCAAATCCGTCGCTGAAGCTTTCTTT
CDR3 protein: CASKSVAEAFF

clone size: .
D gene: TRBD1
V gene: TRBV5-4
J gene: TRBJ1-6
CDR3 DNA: TGTGCCAGCAGTTCCGGGACAGAGAATTCACCCCTCCACTTT
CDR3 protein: CASSSGTENSPLHF

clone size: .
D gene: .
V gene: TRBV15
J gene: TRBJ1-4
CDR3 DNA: TGTGCCACCAGCCAGGGTTCCGTATCAACTAATGAAAAACTGTTTTTT
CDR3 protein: CATSQGSVSTNEKLFF

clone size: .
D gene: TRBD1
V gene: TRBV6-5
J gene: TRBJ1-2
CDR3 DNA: TGTGCCAGCAGTTTACGACAGGGGGCGGGAGGCTACACCTTC
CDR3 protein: CASSLRQGAGGYTF

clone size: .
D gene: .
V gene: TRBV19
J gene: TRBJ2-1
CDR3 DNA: TGTGCCAGTAGTGTTCGGCCGATCTCCTACAATGAGCAGTTCTTC
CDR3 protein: CASSVRPISYNEQFF

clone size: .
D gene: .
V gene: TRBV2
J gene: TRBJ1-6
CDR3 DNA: TGTGCCAGCAGCCCGCAGGGACCCTATAATTCACCCCTCCACTTT
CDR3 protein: CASSPQGPYNSPLHF

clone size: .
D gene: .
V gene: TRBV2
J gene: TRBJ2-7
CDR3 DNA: TGTGCCAGTAGACAAGACAGGGACTACGATCAGTACTTC
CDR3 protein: CASRQDRDYDQYF

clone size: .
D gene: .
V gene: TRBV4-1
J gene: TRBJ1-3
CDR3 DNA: TGCGCCAGCAGCCGATACCACCCATTGGATTCGAACACCATATATTTT
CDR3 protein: CASSRYHPLDSNTIYF

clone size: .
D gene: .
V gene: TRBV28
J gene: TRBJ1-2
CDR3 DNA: TGTGCCAGCAGTTTAGAGGGGCCCGGCTATGGCTACACCTTC
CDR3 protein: CASSLEGPGYGYTF

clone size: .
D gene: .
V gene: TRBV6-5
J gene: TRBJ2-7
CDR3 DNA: TGTGCCAGCAGCCCCCCAGGGACCGAGCAGTACTTC
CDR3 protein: CASSPPGTEQYF

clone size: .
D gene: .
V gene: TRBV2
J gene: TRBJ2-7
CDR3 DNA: TGTGCCAGCAGAAGATCGACAGCGGTCTCCTACGAGCAGTACTTC
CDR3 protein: CASRRSTAVSYEQYF

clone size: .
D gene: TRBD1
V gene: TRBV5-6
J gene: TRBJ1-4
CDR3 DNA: TGTGCCAGCAGCTTCTTTGGGGAACAGGGGAATGAAAAACTGTTTTTT
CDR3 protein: CASSFFGEQGNEKLFF

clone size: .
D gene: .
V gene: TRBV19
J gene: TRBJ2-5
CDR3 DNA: TGTGCCAGTAGCCGCGGTGGCGGGGAGACCCAGTACTTC
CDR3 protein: CASSRGGGETQYF

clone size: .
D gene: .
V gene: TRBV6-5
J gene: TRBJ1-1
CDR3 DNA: TGTGCCAGCAGTTACTCGCGACAGGTGAACACTGAAGCTTTCTTT
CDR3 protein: CASSYSRQVNTEAFF

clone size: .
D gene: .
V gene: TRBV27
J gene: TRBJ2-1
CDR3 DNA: TGTGCCAGCAGTTTTCGCAATGAGCAGTTCTTC
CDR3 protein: CASSFRNEQFF

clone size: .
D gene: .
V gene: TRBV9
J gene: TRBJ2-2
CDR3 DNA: TGTGCCAGCAGCCGGAGGGGGCAGGGGGCGAACACCGGGGAGCTGTTTTTT
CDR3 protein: CASSRRGQGANTGELFF

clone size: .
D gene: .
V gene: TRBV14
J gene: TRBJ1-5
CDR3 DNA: TGTGCCAGCAGCCAAGAACGTGAAGGGGCCGGTATTACGGATCAGCCCCAGCATTTT
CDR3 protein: CASSQEREGAGITDQPQHF

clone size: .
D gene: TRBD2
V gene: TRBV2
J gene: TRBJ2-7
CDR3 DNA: TGTGCCAGCAGTGAATTCGCTGGCGGCGGGGGACGGGAGCAGTACTTC
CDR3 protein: CASSEFAGGGGREQYF

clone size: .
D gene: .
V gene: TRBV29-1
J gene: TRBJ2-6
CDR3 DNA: TGCAGCACGGGAACGGACTCCCAACGCTCTCTCTCTGGGGCCAACGTCCTGACTTTC
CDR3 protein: CSTGTDSQRSLSGANVLTF

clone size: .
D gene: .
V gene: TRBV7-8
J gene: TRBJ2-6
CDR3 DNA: TGTGCCAGCAGCTTAGTCTGGACAGCTGGGGCCAACGTCCTGACTTTC
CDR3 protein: CASSLVWTAGANVLTF

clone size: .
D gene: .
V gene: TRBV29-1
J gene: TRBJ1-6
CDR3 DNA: TGCAGCGTCAAAGGGGACGGACTTTCACCCCTCCACTTT
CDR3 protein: CSVKGDGLSPLHF

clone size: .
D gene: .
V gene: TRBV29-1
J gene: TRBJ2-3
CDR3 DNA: TGCAGCGCCGCCATTGACCCTACAGATACGCAGTATTTT
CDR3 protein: CSAAIDPTDTQYF